This TCR beta chain was obtained from a study of CD8 T cells in Susac syndrome (dated by TCRdb to about 2019). For context, the study as a whole: Whether CD8+ T cell activation and differentiation in Susac syndrome was antigen driven was tested using repertoire sequencing.

Peripheral blood CD8+ and CD4+ T cells from healthy donors, Susac syndrome patients and multiple sclerosis patients were profiled by high-throughput TCR beta sequencing. The multiple sclerosis controls were treatment-naive patients whose relapsing-remitting disease, either stable or active, fulfilled the revised McDonald criteria. Bulk CD8+ and CD4+ T cells were purified by magnetic negative isolation, whereas CD8+ TEMRA cells were enriched by FACS. Blood was collected in EDTA tubes and processed within 24 hours, with PBMCs isolated through density gradient centrifugation. PBMCs intended for TCR sequencing were frozen in liquid nitrogen and were later thawed in a 37 degrees C water bath. The sorted or isolated CD4+, CD8+ and CD8+ TEMRA cells reached a purity of at least 90%. From the cysteine through the phenylalanine, the CDR3 covers 14 amino acids. The sequence is cut down to CDR3 DNA, 42 bases in frame from base 1. The germline V gene encodes CDR1 MNHEY and CDR2 SMNVEV (reference sequence). Deletion took 5 bases off V and 2 bases off J, with a span of 13 bases between the germline ends.

As concerns this clonotype: There is no known antigen for this receptor. No base quality values were provided; no much bigger clone lies one nucleotide off.

The research as a whole found: The study acknowledged that relatively few individuals were included in the TCR sequencing and HLA analysis.

RNA was extracted with the RNeasy kit and 0.5 to 1 ug was reverse transcribed using random hexamers. TCR beta CDR3 regions were amplified with the immunoSEQ multiplex PCR assay covering 54 Vbeta and 13 Jbeta segments. PCR amplification bias was corrected by using a synthetic template baseline for primer optimization and computational correction. On the study's bioinformatics: Reads were assigned to V, D and J genes according to IMGT and analyzed in immunoSEQ Analyzer, with only productive sequences retained. To calculate clonality, Shannon entropy was normalized by log2 of the number of productive unique sequences and then subtracted from one. Public and private clones were assessed among the 100 most prevalent clones of each patient and control. Susac-specific clones were defined as absent from healthy and MS cohorts, roughly 1,100 published viral clones and other ImmuneACCESS disease sequences. TCRdb reprocessed the public reads (quality trimming at Q25 with fastp, clone calling with MiXCR) and kept in-frame beta chains. Identical CDR3 protein sequences are pooled into one entry, listed with their most common genes and DNA. V and J calls and clone size were set by TCRdb, not the authors. This sample gives some 120,000 distinct CDR3 sequences in total; about 95% of them show up just once. The ten largest clones add up to 0.1% to 0.15% of the sample.

The source is a human donor with multiple sclerosis. The V gene is TRBV27 and the J gene is TRBJ2-7; the D gene is perhaps TRBD1, on 6 matching bases. The sequencing sample was made of CD4+ T cells from PBMCs. Read as DNA, the sequence is TGTGCCAGCAGTCACCGGAACAGGGCCTACGAGCAGTACTTC. The resulting protein is CASSHRNRAYEQYF.